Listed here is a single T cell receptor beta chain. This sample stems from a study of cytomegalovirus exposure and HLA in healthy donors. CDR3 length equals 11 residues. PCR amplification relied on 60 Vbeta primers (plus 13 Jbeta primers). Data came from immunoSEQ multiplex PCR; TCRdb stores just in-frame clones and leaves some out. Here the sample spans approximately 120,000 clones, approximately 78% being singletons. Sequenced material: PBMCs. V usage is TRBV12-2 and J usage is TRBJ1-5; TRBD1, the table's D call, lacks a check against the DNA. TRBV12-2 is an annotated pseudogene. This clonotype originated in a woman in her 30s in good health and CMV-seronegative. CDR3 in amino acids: CAFLDSQPQHF. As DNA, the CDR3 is TGTGCATTCCTCGACAGTCAGCCCCAGCATTTT.